This T cell receptor beta chain comes out of a study of blood T cells in healthy people across ages. The length of the CDR3 is 16 residues. From germline, CDR1 is ENHRY and CDR2 SYGVKD. V was clipped by 6 bases and J by 6 bases; unmatched bases: 8. For the second PCR, which ran for roughly 6 to 12 cycles, a sample-barcoded 5' primer and a J-beta primer mix were used. TCRdb independently ran MiXCR on the 5' RACE reads; one entry per CDR3 protein. Among some 900,000 distinct CDR3 sequences, around 48% were seen once, and the ten largest hold about an eighth. Sequencing used blood. This rearrangement joins TRBV10-3 to TRBJ2-3; 14 bases are shared with TRBD2. This TCR was recovered from a man aged 25 to 45 in good health. The CDR3 region has the DNA TGTGCCATCAGGCCCCGACTAGCGGGGGGGGAGGATACGCAGTATTTT. Amino acids: CAIRPRLAGGEDTQYF.